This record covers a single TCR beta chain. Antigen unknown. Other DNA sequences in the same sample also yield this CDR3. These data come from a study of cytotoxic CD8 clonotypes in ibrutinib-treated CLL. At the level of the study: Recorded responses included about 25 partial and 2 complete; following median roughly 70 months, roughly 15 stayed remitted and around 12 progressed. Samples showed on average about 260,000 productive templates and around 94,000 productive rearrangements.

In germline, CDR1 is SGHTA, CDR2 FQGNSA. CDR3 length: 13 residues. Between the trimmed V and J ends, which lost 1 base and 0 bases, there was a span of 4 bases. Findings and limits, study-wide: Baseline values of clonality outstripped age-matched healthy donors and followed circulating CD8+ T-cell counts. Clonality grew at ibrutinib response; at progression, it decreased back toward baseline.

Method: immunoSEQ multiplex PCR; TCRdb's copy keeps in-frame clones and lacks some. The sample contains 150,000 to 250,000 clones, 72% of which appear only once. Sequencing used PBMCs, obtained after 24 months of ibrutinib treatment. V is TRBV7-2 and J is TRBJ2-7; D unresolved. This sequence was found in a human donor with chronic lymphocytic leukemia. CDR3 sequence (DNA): TGTGCCAGCAGCTTAGGTTTCTCCTACGAGCAGTACTTC. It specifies CASSLGFSYEQYF.